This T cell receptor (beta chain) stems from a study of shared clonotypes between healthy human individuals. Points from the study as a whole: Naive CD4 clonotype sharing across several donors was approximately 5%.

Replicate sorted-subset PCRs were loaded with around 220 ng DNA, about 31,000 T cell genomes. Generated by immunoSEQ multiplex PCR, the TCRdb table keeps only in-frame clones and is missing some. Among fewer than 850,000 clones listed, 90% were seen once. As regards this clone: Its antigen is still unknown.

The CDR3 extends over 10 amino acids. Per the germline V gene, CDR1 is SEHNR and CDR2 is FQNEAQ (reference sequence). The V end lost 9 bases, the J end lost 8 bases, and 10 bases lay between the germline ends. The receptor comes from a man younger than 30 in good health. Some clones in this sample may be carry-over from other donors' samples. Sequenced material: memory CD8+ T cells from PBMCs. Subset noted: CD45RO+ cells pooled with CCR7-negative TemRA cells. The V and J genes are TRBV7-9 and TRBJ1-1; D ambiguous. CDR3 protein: CASSVREAFF. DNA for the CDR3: TGTGCCAGTTCGGTAAGGGAAGCTTTCTTT.